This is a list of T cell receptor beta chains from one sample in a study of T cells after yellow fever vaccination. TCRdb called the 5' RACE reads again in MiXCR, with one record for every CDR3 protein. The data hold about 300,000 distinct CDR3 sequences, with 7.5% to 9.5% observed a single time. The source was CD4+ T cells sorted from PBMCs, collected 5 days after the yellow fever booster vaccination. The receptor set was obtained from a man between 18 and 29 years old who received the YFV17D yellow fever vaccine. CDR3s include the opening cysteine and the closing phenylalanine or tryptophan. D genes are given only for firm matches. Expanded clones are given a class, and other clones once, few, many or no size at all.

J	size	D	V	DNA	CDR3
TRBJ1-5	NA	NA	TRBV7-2	TGTGCCAGCAGCTTGACTTTTCGTGAAGGGGCGAGCAATCAGCCCCAGCATTTT	CASSLTFREGASNQPQHF
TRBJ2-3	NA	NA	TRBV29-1	TGCAGCGCCGGGGTGAAACGGGATACGCAGTATTTT	CSAGVKRDTQYF
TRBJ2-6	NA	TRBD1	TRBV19	TGTGCCAGTAGTTCGACAGGGGTCTCTGGGGCCAACGTCCTGACTTTC	CASSSTGVSGANVLTF
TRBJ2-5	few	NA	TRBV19	TGTGCCAGTAGTATAGCGGGGGTAGAGACCCAGTACTTC	CASSIAGVETQYF
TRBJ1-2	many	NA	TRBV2	TGTGCCAGCAGTGAAGTGCTCGACATCGGCTACACCTTC	CASSEVLDIGYTF
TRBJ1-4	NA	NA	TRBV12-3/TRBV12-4	TGTGCCAGCAGTTCTCAGACGGGGCCTAATGAAAAACTGTTTTTT	CASSSQTGPNEKLFF
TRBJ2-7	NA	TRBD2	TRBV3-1	TGTGCCAGCAGCCAAGTGATCATGGGACTAGCGGGGACTCGCTACGAGCAGTACTTC	CASSQVIMGLAGTRYEQYF
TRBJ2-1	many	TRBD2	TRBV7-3	TGTGCCAGCAGCTTAAACCCTGGGACTAGCGGGGGGGAGCAGTTCTTC	CASSLNPGTSGGEQFF
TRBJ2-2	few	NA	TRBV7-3	TGTGCCAGCAGCTCGCAGCTCAGAGCGTCCACCGGGGAGCTGTTTTTT	CASSSQLRASTGELFF
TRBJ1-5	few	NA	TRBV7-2	TGTGCCAGCAGCCCACGGGACCTGCCCCAGCATTTT	CASSPRDLPQHF
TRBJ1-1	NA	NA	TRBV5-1	TGCGCCAGCAGCTTGGGACAGCTAGCAACGAACACTGAAGCTTTCTTT	CASSLGQLATNTEAFF
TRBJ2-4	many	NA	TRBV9	TGTGCCAGCAGCCCTAGAGATCTAGGACGGACTCTGGGTTTTCCTCCGTACTTC	CASSPRDLGRTLGFPPYF
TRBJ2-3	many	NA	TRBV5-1	TGCGCCAGCAGCTTGGCCGGGGAGTACACAGATACGCAGTATTTT	CASSLAGEYTDTQYF
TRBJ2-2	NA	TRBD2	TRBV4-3	TGCGCCAGCAGCCGAGTCTTAGCGGGGGCGAACACCGGGGAGCTGTTTTTT	CASSRVLAGANTGELFF
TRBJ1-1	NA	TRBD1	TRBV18	TGTGCCAGCTCCCCTCAGGGGGCTATTGAAGCTTTCTTT	CASSPQGAIEAFF
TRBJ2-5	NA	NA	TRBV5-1	TGCGCCAGCAGCTTGGCTGCGGGTAGGGAAGAGACCCAGTACTTC	CASSLAAGREETQYF
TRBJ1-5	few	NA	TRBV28	TGTGCCAGCAGTTTCGTGAGCAATCAGCCCCAGCATTTT	CASSFVSNQPQHF
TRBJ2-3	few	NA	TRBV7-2	TGTGCCAGCAGCCCGGGGACCACAGATACGCAGTATTTT	CASSPGTTDTQYF
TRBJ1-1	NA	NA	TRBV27	TGTGCCAGCAGGGTAGGACAGTCGAAAGAAGCTTTCTTT	CASRVGQSKEAFF
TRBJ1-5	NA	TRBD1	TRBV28	TGTGCCAGCATCCCAGGGGGACAGGGAAACAATCAGCCCCAGCATTTT	CASIPGGQGNNQPQHF
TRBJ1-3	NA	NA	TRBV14	TGTGCCAGCAGCGGCGTCCACAGGGACCCACATCTCGGAAACACCATATATTTT	CASSGVHRDPHLGNTIYF
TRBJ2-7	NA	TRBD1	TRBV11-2	TGTGCCAGCAGAAACAGGGGGATCCACGAGCAGTACTTC	CASRNRGIHEQYF
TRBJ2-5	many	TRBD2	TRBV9	TGTGCCAGCAGCCCCCCTGATGAGCGGGGGCAAGAGACCCAGTACTTC	CASSPPDERGQETQYF
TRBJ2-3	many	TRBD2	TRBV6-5	TGTGCCAGCAGTCGGCTGACTAGCGGAGTCACAGATACGCAGTATTTT	CASSRLTSGVTDTQYF
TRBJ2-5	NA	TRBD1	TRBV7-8	TGTGCCAGCAGCCAACAGGGGGGAGGGACCCAGTACTTC	CASSQQGGGTQYF
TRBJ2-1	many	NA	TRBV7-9	TGTGCCAGCAGCTTAGTGGGGGTAGTGAATGAGCAGTTCTTC	CASSLVGVVNEQFF
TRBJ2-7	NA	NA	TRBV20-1	TGCAGTGCTAGAACAGACTCCTACGAGCAGTACTTC	CSARTDSYEQYF
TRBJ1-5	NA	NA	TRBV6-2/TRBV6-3	TGTGCCAGCAGCCCGACTTCCGGGACGGGGATTCACCCCCAGCATTTT	CASSPTSGTGIHPQHF
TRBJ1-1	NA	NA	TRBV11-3	TGTGCCAGCAGCTTCGTTACCCACAGGGACAACACTGAAGCTTTCTTT	CASSFVTHRDNTEAFF
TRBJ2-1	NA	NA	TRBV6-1	TGTGCCAGTTCATCATCCGACCGGCGGGGTGAGCAGTTCTTC	CASSSSDRRGEQFF
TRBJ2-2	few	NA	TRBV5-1	TGCGCCAGCACTCTACAGGCCAACACCGGGGAGCTGTTTTTT	CASTLQANTGELFF
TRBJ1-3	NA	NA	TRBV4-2	TGTGCCAGCAGCTCCCGGTATGTCCCCGAGGCTGGAAACACCATATATTTT	CASSSRYVPEAGNTIYF
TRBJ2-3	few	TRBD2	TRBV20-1	TGCAGTGCTAGTGGAGGGCGGGGGGTCACAGATACGCAGTATTTT	CSASGGRGVTDTQYF